A selection of T cell receptor beta chains follows, all from one sample in a study of blood T cell repertoires in COVID-19. Assay: immunoSEQ multiplex PCR; the TCRdb copy retains only in-frame clones and omits some. Of 200,000 to 250,000 clones listed, around nine tenths are singletons. Sequenced input: peripheral blood. All receptors derive from a man in his sixties with acute or convalescent COVID-19. Both conserved end residues are trimmed from each CDR3. Rows give clone size only sometimes, using once, few, many, or a class for an expanded clone.

J | V | size | CDR3
TRBJ1-4 | TRBV6-5 | . | ASSPGQGYEKLF
TRBJ1-4 | TRBV6-5 | . | ASSYSLGVSDEKLF
TRBJ1-2 | TRBV28 | . | ASRPGTGGGGYT
TRBJ2-7 | TRBV14 | once | ASSQNDRSSYEQY
TRBJ2-5 | TRBV9 | . | ASSAGSLADSFQETQY
TRBJ2-1 | TRBV27 | . | ASSLEPGGAGHYNEQF
TRBJ2-2 | TRBV19 | . | ASIGRQHANTGELF
TRBJ1-1 | TRBV7-3 | . | ASSPDRGHTEAF
TRBJ2-1 | TRBV27 | few | ASSSGTSGGYNEQF
TRBJ2-7 | TRBV5-1 | . | ASSLGLARAEQY
TRBJ1-1 | TRBV7-3 | . | ASSPRGPNTEAF
TRBJ2-5 | TRBV12-5 | . | ASGLVTTGTGGRETQY
TRBJ2-7 | TRBV28 | . | ASTGAYEQY
TRBJ2-7 | TRBV27 | . | ASSLFPAGGSYEQY
TRBJ2-2 | TRBV3-1/TRBV3-2 | . | ASSQGLAGGLGELF
TRBJ1-1 | TRBV27 | . | ASRDSRTGNTEAF
TRBJ2-5 | TRBV2 | . | ASRPSGSGGQETQY